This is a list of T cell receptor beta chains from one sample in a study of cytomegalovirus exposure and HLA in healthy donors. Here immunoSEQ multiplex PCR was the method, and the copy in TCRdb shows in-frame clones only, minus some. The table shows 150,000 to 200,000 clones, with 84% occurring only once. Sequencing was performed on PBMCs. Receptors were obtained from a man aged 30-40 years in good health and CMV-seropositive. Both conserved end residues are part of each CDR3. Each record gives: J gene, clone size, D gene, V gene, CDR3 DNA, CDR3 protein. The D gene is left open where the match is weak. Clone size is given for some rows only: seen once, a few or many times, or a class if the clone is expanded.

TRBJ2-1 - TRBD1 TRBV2 TGTGCCAGCAGGATTGACAGGGACAATGAGCAGTTCTTC CASRIDRDNEQFF
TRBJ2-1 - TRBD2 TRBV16 TGTGCCAGCAGCCAAATGGTCCTAGCGGTTGATAGCTCCTACAATGAGCAGTTCTTC CASSQMVLAVDSSYNEQFF
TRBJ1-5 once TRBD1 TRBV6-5 TGTGCCAGCAGTCGGACAGGGGGTTTAAATCAGCCCCAGCATTTT CASSRTGGLNQPQHF
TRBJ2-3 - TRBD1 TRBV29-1 TGCAGCGCAGACAGGGTGAGGGGAGATACGCAGTATTTT CSADRVRGDTQYF
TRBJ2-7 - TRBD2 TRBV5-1 TGCGCCAGCAGCTTGTCTTTAGCGGGAGCTACGATAATATCCTACGAGCAGTACTTC CASSLSLAGATIISYEQYF
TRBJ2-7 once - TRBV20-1 TGCAGTGCTTCTAGCAACGAGCAGTACTTC CSASSNEQYF
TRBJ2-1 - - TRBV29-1 TGCAGCGTTGCGCTAGCGACGAGCTCCTACAATGAGCAGTTCTTC CSVALATSSYNEQFF
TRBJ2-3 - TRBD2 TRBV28 TGTGCCAGTCTTACTAGCGGGAGTACAGATACGCAGTATTTT CASLTSGSTDTQYF
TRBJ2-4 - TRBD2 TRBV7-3 TGTGCCAGCAGCTGGAGAGCGGGACTAAACATTCAGTACTTC CASSWRAGLNIQYF
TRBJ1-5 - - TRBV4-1 TGCGCCAGCAGCCAAGAAGGGAGGGGCCAGCCCCAGCATTTT CASSQEGRGQPQHF
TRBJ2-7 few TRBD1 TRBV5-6 TGTGCCAGCAGCAGAGGGACAGCATACGAGCAGTACTTC CASSRGTAYEQYF
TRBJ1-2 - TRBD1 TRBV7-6 TGTGCCAGCAGCCCGCGGACAGGGGGAAGGGAGAACTATGGCTACACCTTC CASSPRTGGRENYGYTF
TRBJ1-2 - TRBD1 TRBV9 TGTGCCAGCAGCGTAGCTGGGACAGGGAGCTATGGCTACACCTTC CASSVAGTGSYGYTF
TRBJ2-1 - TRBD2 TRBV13 TGTGCCAGCACCGCTCGGGTAGCGGGGGAAAATGAGCAGTTCTTC CASTARVAGENEQFF
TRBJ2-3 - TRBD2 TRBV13 TGTGCCAGCAGCTTAGCCGGGACTAGCGGAACTTTTACAGATACGCAGTATTTT CASSLAGTSGTFTDTQYF
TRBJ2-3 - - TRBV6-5 TGTGCCAGCAGTTCAGCGGCCACAGATACGCAGTATTTT CASSSAATDTQYF
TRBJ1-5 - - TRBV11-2 TGTGCCAGCAGCCCGGAGCTGAATCAGCCCCAGCATTTT CASSPELNQPQHF
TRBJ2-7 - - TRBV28 TGTGCCAGCAGAGGAGAAACCTACGAGCAGTACTTC CASRGETYEQYF
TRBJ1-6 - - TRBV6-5 TGTGCCAGCAGCGGCTCCTATAATTCACCCCTCCACTTT CASSGSYNSPLHF
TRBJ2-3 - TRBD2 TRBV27 TGTGCCAGCAGCCGGGGGGGAGATACGCAGTATTTT CASSRGGDTQYF
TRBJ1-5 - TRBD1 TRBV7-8 TGTGCCAGCAGCCTCGGACAGGGGAGCAATCAGCCCCAGCATTTT CASSLGQGSNQPQHF
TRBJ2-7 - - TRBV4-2 TGTGCCAGCAGCCACGTTGGGGGCCCTTCATCCTACGAGCAGTACTTC CASSHVGGPSSYEQYF
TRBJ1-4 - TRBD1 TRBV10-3 TGTGCCATCAGTCCGACAGGGCAACTTAATGAAAAACTGTTTTTT CAISPTGQLNEKLFF
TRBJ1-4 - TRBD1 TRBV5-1 TGCGCCAGCAGCCCAGGACAGGGGCCTGCAACTAATGAAAAACTGTTTTTT CASSPGQGPATNEKLFF
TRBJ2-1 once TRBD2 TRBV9 TGTGCCAGCAGTTTAGCGACGAGGGGGAGCGGGAGTCCCTACAATGAGCAGTTCTTC CASSLATRGSGSPYNEQFF
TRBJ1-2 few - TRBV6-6 TGTGCCAGCAGTTCCAGGGCGCTCTATGGCTACACCTTC CASSSRALYGYTF
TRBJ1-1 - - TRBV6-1 TGTGCCAGCACCCCCTGGACAGTGAACACTGAAGCTTTCTTT CASTPWTVNTEAFF
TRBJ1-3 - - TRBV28 TGTGCCAGCAGAGTGGACAGCCGCTCTGGAAACACCATATATTTT CASRVDSRSGNTIYF
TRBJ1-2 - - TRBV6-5 TGTGCCAGCAGCCCTCAGGGCGCTCCTAACTATGGCTACACCTTC CASSPQGAPNYGYTF
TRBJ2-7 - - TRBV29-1 TGCAGCGTTGGTGGACAGACATACGAGCAGTACTTC CSVGGQTYEQYF
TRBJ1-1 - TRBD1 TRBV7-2 TGTGCCAGCAGCACAGGGGAACGGGTGGACACTGAAGCTTTCTTT CASSTGERVDTEAFF
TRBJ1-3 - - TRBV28 TGTGCCACCCTTTCGGAGGGAAGGAACACCATATATTTT CATLSEGRNTIYF
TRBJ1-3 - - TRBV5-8 TGTGCCAGCAGCTTGGTAGGGAGAGACTCTGGAAACACCATATATTTT CASSLVGRDSGNTIYF
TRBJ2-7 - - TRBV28 TGTGCCAGCACCGAGGCCGGAGAATCTTACGAGCAGTACTTC CASTEAGESYEQYF
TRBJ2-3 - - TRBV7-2 TGTGCCAGCAGCTCTAACCGGAGAGCAGATACGCAGTATTTT CASSSNRRADTQYF
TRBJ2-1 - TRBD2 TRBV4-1 TGCGCCAGCAGCCAAGGGGTTCTAGCGGGGGGAAGTGAGCAGTTCTTC CASSQGVLAGGSEQFF
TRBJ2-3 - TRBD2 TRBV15 TGTGCCACCAGCAGCCCACTAGCGGAGGGCCTCACAGATACGCAGTATTTT CATSSPLAEGLTDTQYF
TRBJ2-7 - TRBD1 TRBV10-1 TGCGCCAGCAGTCGGGACAGACCCTACGAGCAGTACTTC CASSRDRPYEQYF
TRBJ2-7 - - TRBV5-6 TGTGCCAGCAGCGTTCCCGGGACAAGTTACGAGCAGTACTTC CASSVPGTSYEQYF
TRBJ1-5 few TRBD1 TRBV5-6 TGTGCCAGCAGCTACGGACAGGGAAGGATTCAGCCCCAGCATTTT CASSYGQGRIQPQHF
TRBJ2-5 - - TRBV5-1 TGCGCCAGCTCCCCCGGGGACCAAGAGACCCAGTACTTC CASSPGDQETQYF
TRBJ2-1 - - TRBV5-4 TGTGCCAGCAGCTTAACTTCTACCAATGAGCAGTTCTTC CASSLTSTNEQFF
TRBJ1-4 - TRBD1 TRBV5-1 TGCGCCAGCAGCCCTGGACAGGGCACTAATGAAAAACTGTTTTTT CASSPGQGTNEKLFF
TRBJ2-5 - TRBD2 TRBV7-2 TGTGCCAGCAGCTTATCGGTAGCGGGGGGGCAAGAGACCCAGTACTTC CASSLSVAGGQETQYF
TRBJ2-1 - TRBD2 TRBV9 TGTGCCAGCAGCCCGAGACTAGCGGGGGCGTCCTACAATGAGCAGTTCTTC CASSPRLAGASYNEQFF
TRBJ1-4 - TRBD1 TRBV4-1 TGCGCCAGCAGCCAAACCCAGGGGGCCGGTATTGAAAAACTGTTTTTT CASSQTQGAGIEKLFF
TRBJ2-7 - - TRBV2 TGTGCCGCCGGTGGAGGCGGAGCCCGGGAGCAGTACTTC CAAGGGGAREQYF
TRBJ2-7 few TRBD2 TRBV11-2 TGTGCCAGCAGCCCTCTAGCGGGAGGGAGCTCCTACGAGCAGTACTTC CASSPLAGGSSYEQYF
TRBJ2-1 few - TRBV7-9 TGTGCCAGCAGCGGGGGGACCTCCTACAATGAGCAGTTCTTC CASSGGTSYNEQFF
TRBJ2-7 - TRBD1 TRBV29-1 TGCAGCGTTCGGGGGACAGGGGGCTACGAGCAGTACTTC CSVRGTGGYEQYF
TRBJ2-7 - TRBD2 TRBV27 TGTGCCAGCAGTTCAAGGACTAGCGGGAGCTACGAGCAGTACTTC CASSSRTSGSYEQYF
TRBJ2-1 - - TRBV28 TGTGCCAGCAGTTTAGGCAGGGGACGGCAGTTCTTC CASSLGRGRQFF
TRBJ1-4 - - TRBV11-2 TGTGCCAGCAGCTTAGGCAGAAATGAAAAACTGTTTTTT CASSLGRNEKLFF
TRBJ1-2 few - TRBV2 TGTGCCAGCAGTGAAAACAGCCCTAACTATGGCTACACCTTC CASSENSPNYGYTF
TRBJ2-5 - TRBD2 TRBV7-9 TGTGCCAGCAGGATGACTAGCGATGAGACCCAGTACTTC CASRMTSDETQYF
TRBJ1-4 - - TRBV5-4 TGTGCCAGCAGCTTAGGGGATGCAACTAATGAAAAACTGTTTTTT CASSLGDATNEKLFF
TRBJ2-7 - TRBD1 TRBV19 TGTGCCAGTAGTATCGGACAGGGTGTCTACGAGCAGTACTTC CASSIGQGVYEQYF